This T cell receptor beta chain is from a study of cytomegalovirus exposure and HLA in healthy donors. Notes on the study in general: Earlier findings revealed that most TCR beta V segments proved productive either about 87% or about 30% of the time. Accounts indicate the classifier identified cytomegalovirus status with strong specificity and sensitivity.

PCR used 60 Vbeta primers and 13 Jbeta primers. Clones were sequenced by immunoSEQ multiplex PCR, and TCRdb holds only the in-frame ones, with some missing. The sample includes 100,000 to 150,000 clones, over 15% of them seen just once. With respect to this clone: Its antigen is unknown.

Sequencing was carried out using PBMCs. This sequence was found in a female donor in good health and CMV-seropositive.

The CDR3 coding sequence is TGTGCCAGTAGTCAGGGCAGGTTTAGCAATCAGCCCCAGCATTTT. It codes for CASSQGRFSNQPQHF. The chain combines TRBV19 with TRBJ1-5; tentatively, D is TRBD1 (5 bases). V was cut by 5 bases and J by 0 bases, with 11 bases left in between. The CDR3 length is 15 residues. The germline CDR1 and CDR2 sequences are LNHDA and SQIVND (reference sequence).